What follows describes a single TCR beta chain. Which antigen it targets is not known. No base quality information exists; no much larger clone differs at one position. Its CDR3 holds 12 amino acids, cysteine through phenylalanine. The entry retains the CDR3 DNA only, 36 bases that are in frame from base 1. Taken from the germline V gene, the CDR1 and CDR2 loops are MDHEN and SYDVKM. Trimming leaves V shorter by 6 bases and J shorter by 7 bases, with the junction holding 2 bases beyond the gene matches. This sample was included in a study of control samples from healthy donors and cancer patients (TCRdb year 2020). The method behind the library was the immunoSEQ multiplex PCR assay. TCRdb limited this immuneACCESS table to in-frame rearrangements with V and J called. A share of clones is missing; checked studies link under half to unresolved V genes, and the rest is unexplained. Present in this sample are 120,000 to 150,000 clones, roughly nine tenths of which were seen just once. The ten largest make up roughly 9% of the sample.

This TCR was recovered from a woman aged 25 to 39 in good health. The V gene is TRBV28 and the J gene is TRBJ1-4; 7 of the junction bases match TRBD1. Sequenced sample: blood. The DNA is TGTGCCAGCAGGCAGGGGGTTGAAAAACTGTTTTTT. Translated, this is CASRQGVEKLFF.